A selection of T cell receptor beta chains follows, all from one sample in a study of T cells of healthy individuals. TCRdb reprocessed the 5' RACE reads with MiXCR, giving one entry per CDR3 protein. The sample contains around 63,000 distinct CDR3 sequences, around 15% of which appear only once. The source of these receptors is a human donor in good health. Both conserved end residues are part of each CDR3. A D gene is named only where the DNA matches it firmly. Size tells how often a clone was seen (once, few, many) or the class of an expanded clone, and some rows leave it out.

V: TRBV7-2; D: .; size: many; J: TRBJ2-5; CDR3: CASSQQGNQETQYF; DNA: TGTGCCAGCAGCCAGCAGGGAAATCAAGAGACCCAGTACTTC
V: TRBV6-5; D: TRBD1; size: many; J: TRBJ1-5; CDR3: CASSTGANQPQHF; DNA: TGTGCCAGCAGTACAGGGGCCAATCAGCCCCAGCATTTT
V: TRBV5-4; D: .; size: few; J: TRBJ1-2; CDR3: CASSLPGVNYGYTF; DNA: TGTGCCAGCAGCTTACCGGGCGTCAACTATGGCTACACCTTC
V: TRBV20-1; D: TRBD1; size: many; J: TRBJ1-1; CDR3: CSAKQGLNTEAFF; DNA: TGCAGTGCTAAACAGGGGTTGAACACTGAAGCTTTCTTT
V: TRBV29-1; D: .; size: many; J: TRBJ2-7; CDR3: CSATFTTSYEQYF; DNA: TGCAGCGCCACGTTTACTACTTCCTACGAGCAGTACTTC
V: TRBV12-3/TRBV12-4; D: .; size: many; J: TRBJ2-7; CDR3: CASSFWGPGSEQYF; DNA: TGTGCCAGCAGTTTTTGGGGACCCGGCAGCGAGCAGTACTTC
V: TRBV11-2; D: .; size: .; J: TRBJ2-7; CDR3: CASSLPGTEQYF; DNA: TGTGCCAGCAGCTTACCAGGGACCGAGCAGTACTTC
V: TRBV11-2; D: .; size: .; J: TRBJ2-1; CDR3: CASSRRTRGSRGNEQFF; DNA: TGTGCCAGCAGCCGTAGAACGAGGGGTTCCCGAGGCAATGAGCAGTTCTTC
V: TRBV4-1; D: TRBD1; size: many; J: TRBJ1-2; CDR3: CASSQDRDRGRYGYTF; DNA: TGCGCCAGCAGCCAAGATAGGGACAGGGGCAGATATGGCTACACCTTC
V: TRBV29-1; D: TRBD2; size: many; J: TRBJ2-7; CDR3: CSVGGSGRQYF; DNA: TGCAGCGTTGGTGGTAGCGGGAGGCAGTACTTC
V: TRBV5-6; D: .; size: few; J: TRBJ2-7; CDR3: CASSYGTSAYEQYF; DNA: TGTGCCAGCAGCTATGGGACATCCGCCTACGAGCAGTACTTC
V: TRBV20-1; D: .; size: many; J: TRBJ1-1; CDR3: CSATIKQNTEAFF; DNA: TGCAGTGCTACGATAAAACAGAACACTGAAGCTTTCTTT
V: TRBV18; D: .; size: .; J: TRBJ2-2; CDR3: CASSRATGELFF; DNA: TGTGCCAGCTCACGGGCAACCGGGGAGCTGTTTTTT
V: TRBV12-3/TRBV12-4; D: .; size: many; J: TRBJ1-6; CDR3: CASSSLLGGVGNNSPLHF; DNA: TGTGCCAGCAGTTCCCTCCTGGGTGGGGTTGGAAATAATTCACCCCTCCACTTT
V: TRBV2; D: .; size: many; J: TRBJ2-7; CDR3: CASKKAYEQYF; DNA: TGTGCCAGCAAGAAGGCCTACGAGCAGTACTTC
V: TRBV2; D: TRBD2; size: .; J: TRBJ2-5; CDR3: CASSAGTSGGRQETQYF; DNA: TGTGCCAGCAGCGCCGGGACTAGCGGGGGCAGACAAGAGACCCAGTACTTC
V: TRBV7-9; D: .; size: many; J: TRBJ1-5; CDR3: CASSLGGASNQPQHF; DNA: TGTGCCAGCAGCTTAGGGGGGGCAAGCAATCAGCCCCAGCATTTT
V: TRBV12-3/TRBV12-4; D: .; size: .; J: TRBJ1-5; CDR3: CASSAMRAWQPQHF; DNA: TGTGCCAGCAGTGCTATGAGGGCTTGGCAGCCCCAGCATTTT
V: TRBV5-1; D: .; size: .; J: TRBJ2-5; CDR3: CASRTVLGTDETQYF; DNA: TGCGCCAGCCGCACCGTTTTGGGGACCGACGAGACCCAGTACTTC
V: TRBV4-3; D: TRBD2; size: few; J: TRBJ2-1; CDR3: CASSPGLANNEQFF; DNA: TGCGCCAGCAGTCCGGGACTAGCTAACAATGAGCAGTTCTTC
V: TRBV7-8; D: .; size: .; J: TRBJ1-1; CDR3: CASSLAPGFQGTEAFF; DNA: TGTGCCAGCAGCTTAGCACCAGGGTTCCAGGGCACTGAAGCTTTCTTT
V: TRBV12-3/TRBV12-4; D: .; size: many; J: TRBJ1-6; CDR3: CASSSYGYSPLHF; DNA: TGTGCCAGCAGTTCTTACGGCTATTCACCCCTCCACTTT
V: TRBV20-1; D: TRBD2; size: many; J: TRBJ2-1; CDR3: CSASGLADFNEQFF; DNA: TGCAGTGCTAGCGGACTAGCGGATTTCAATGAGCAGTTCTTC
V: TRBV4-1; D: TRBD2; size: few; J: TRBJ2-1; CDR3: CASSQDYGLAGVLRGNEQFF; DNA: TGCGCCAGCAGCCAAGATTATGGACTAGCGGGAGTCCTAAGGGGCAATGAGCAGTTCTTC
V: TRBV7-3; D: TRBD2; size: .; J: TRBJ2-7; CDR3: CASSAGTSGFWEQYF; DNA: TGTGCCAGCAGCGCCGGGACTAGCGGGTTTTGGGAGCAGTACTTC
V: TRBV5-1; D: .; size: few; J: TRBJ2-7; CDR3: CASSSDRSYEQYF; DNA: TGCGCCAGCAGCTCGGACCGATCCTACGAGCAGTACTTC
V: TRBV19; D: .; size: few; J: TRBJ2-1; CDR3: CASTGVASYNEQFF; DNA: TGTGCCAGTACGGGGGTCGCCTCCTACAATGAGCAGTTCTTC
V: TRBV20-1; D: .; size: many; J: TRBJ1-4; CDR3: CSAHRPGATNEKLFF; DNA: TGCAGTGCTCACCGACCGGGTGCAACTAATGAAAAACTGTTTTTT
V: TRBV6-5; D: .; size: few; J: TRBJ1-1; CDR3: CASSYARGLEAFF; DNA: TGTGCCAGCAGTTATGCGCGGGGGCTAGAAGCTTTCTTT
V: TRBV12-3/TRBV12-4; D: .; size: .; J: TRBJ1-3; CDR3: CASSRGVSALGNTIYF; DNA: TGTGCCAGCAGTCGAGGGGTGTCGGCACTCGGAAACACCATATATTTT
V: TRBV6-5; D: .; size: many; J: TRBJ2-3; CDR3: CASSYGQGGKYTDTQYF; DNA: TGTGCCAGCAGTTACGGACAGGGAGGGAAGTACACAGATACGCAGTATTTT
V: TRBV11-2; D: .; size: few; J: TRBJ1-3; CDR3: CASSLVRSGNTIYF; DNA: TGTGCCAGCAGCTTAGTTCGCAGCGGAAACACCATATATTTT
V: TRBV6-6; D: .; size: .; J: TRBJ1-3; CDR3: CASSYAGPSSGNTIYF; DNA: TGTGCCAGCAGTTACGCGGGACCGAGCTCTGGAAACACCATATATTTT
V: TRBV12-5; D: TRBD2; size: .; J: TRBJ2-1; CDR3: CASGTLAGHEQFF; DNA: TGTGCTAGTGGGACCCTAGCGGGACATGAGCAGTTCTTC
V: TRBV10-3; D: .; size: many; J: TRBJ1-2; CDR3: CAISEFPEGGGYTF; DNA: TGTGCCATCAGTGAGTTTCCAGAGGGGGGCGGCTACACCTTC
V: TRBV4-1; D: .; size: many; J: TRBJ1-5; CDR3: CASSQTPNQPQHF; DNA: TGCGCCAGCAGCCAAACCCCAAATCAGCCCCAGCATTTT
V: TRBV25-1; D: .; size: few; J: TRBJ1-6; CDR3: CASSGSRNSPLHF; DNA: TGTGCCAGCAGTGGCAGTCGGAATTCACCCCTCCACTTT
V: TRBV27; D: .; size: many; J: TRBJ1-2; CDR3: CASSLGTNYGYTF; DNA: TGTGCCAGCAGTTTGGGGACTAACTATGGCTACACCTTC
V: TRBV18; D: .; size: many; J: TRBJ1-3; CDR3: CASSPPAVTGNTIYF; DNA: TGTGCCAGCTCACCACCAGCGGTAACTGGAAACACCATATATTTT
V: TRBV7-9; D: .; size: few; J: TRBJ1-5; CDR3: CASSSWTDQPQHF; DNA: TGTGCCAGCAGCTCCTGGACCGATCAGCCCCAGCATTTT
V: TRBV5-5; D: TRBD2; size: few; J: TRBJ2-3; CDR3: CASSLEWGGWQYF; DNA: TGTGCCAGCAGCTTGGAATGGGGGGGATGGCAGTATTTT
V: TRBV7-9; D: .; size: .; J: TRBJ1-2; CDR3: CASSFQLAGYTF; DNA: TGTGCCAGCAGCTTCCAGTTGGCCGGCTACACCTTC
V: TRBV6-1; D: .; size: .; J: TRBJ1-1; CDR3: CASSALDKNTEAFF; DNA: TGTGCCAGCAGTGCCCTGGACAAGAACACTGAAGCTTTCTTT
V: TRBV7-2; D: .; size: .; J: TRBJ2-3; CDR3: CASSFWASTDTQYF; DNA: TGTGCCAGCAGCTTCTGGGCTAGCACAGATACGCAGTATTTT
V: TRBV2; D: .; size: .; J: TRBJ2-1; CDR3: CASLHWWTAPFF; DNA: TGTGCCAGCCTGCACTGGTGGACTGCCCCGTTCTTC
V: TRBV7-2; D: TRBD2; size: .; J: TRBJ2-7; CDR3: CASSLSAGRTPYEQYF; DNA: TGTGCCAGCAGCTTATCTGCCGGGAGGACCCCCTACGAGCAGTACTTC
V: TRBV29-1; D: .; size: few; J: TRBJ2-5; CDR3: CSVTVVETQYF; DNA: TGCAGCGTGACAGTGGTTGAGACCCAGTACTTC
V: TRBV29-1; D: TRBD1; size: .; J: TRBJ2-2; CDR3: CSVRQGARNTGELFF; DNA: TGCAGCGTGAGACAGGGAGCAAGAAACACCGGGGAGCTGTTTTTT
V: TRBV7-8; D: .; size: .; J: TRBJ2-2; CDR3: CASSLGGGTGELFF; DNA: TGTGCCAGCAGCTTAGGAGGCGGCACCGGGGAGCTGTTTTTT
V: TRBV4-1; D: TRBD1; size: .; J: TRBJ1-2; CDR3: CASSQGQGAAGYTF; DNA: TGCGCCAGCAGCCAAGGACAGGGGGCGGCTGGCTACACCTTC
V: TRBV20-1; D: TRBD2; size: .; J: TRBJ2-3; CDR3: CSARAGGGRTDTQYF; DNA: TGCAGTGCTAGAGCCGGGGGGGGCCGCACAGATACGCAGTATTTT
V: TRBV7-2; D: TRBD1; size: .; J: TRBJ1-6; CDR3: CASSLTRTGTPLHF; DNA: TGTGCCAGCAGCTTAACAAGGACAGGGACACCCCTCCACTTT
V: TRBV20-1; D: .; size: many; J: TRBJ1-1; CDR3: CSASEGTNTEAFF; DNA: TGCAGTGCTTCCGAGGGGACGAACACTGAAGCTTTCTTT
V: TRBV10-2; D: TRBD2; size: .; J: TRBJ2-1; CDR3: CASSDQRGAGYNEQFF; DNA: TGCGCCAGCAGTGATCAGCGGGGGGCGGGGTACAATGAGCAGTTCTTC
V: TRBV4-3; D: TRBD1; size: .; J: TRBJ2-1; CDR3: CASSQDRNRGPHNEQFF; DNA: TGCGCCAGCAGCCAAGATCGGAACAGGGGGCCCCACAATGAGCAGTTCTTC
V: TRBV20-1; D: TRBD1; size: .; J: TRBJ2-1; CDR3: CSAISDRDPYNEQFF; DNA: TGCAGTGCTATTTCGGACAGGGACCCCTACAATGAGCAGTTCTTC
V: TRBV3-1; D: TRBD2; size: .; J: TRBJ2-5; CDR3: CASSPGGAQETQYF; DNA: TGTGCCAGCAGCCCCGGGGGGGCCCAAGAGACCCAGTACTTC
V: TRBV3-1; D: TRBD1; size: few; J: TRBJ1-2; CDR3: CASNRDRGGYTF; DNA: TGTGCCAGCAACCGGGACAGGGGAGGCTACACCTTC